Shown below are 29 T cell receptor beta chains from a single sample sequenced in a study of blood T cell repertoires in COVID-19. Only in-frame clones appear in the TCRdb table, and some are missing; sequencing was by immunoSEQ multiplex PCR. The repertoire consists of 200,000 to 250,000 clones, with 85% to 90% occurring once and the leading ten covering 1.5%. Sequencing used peripheral blood. These receptors all stem from a man in his late teens or twenties with active or convalescent COVID-19.

The rearrangement joins TRBV7-9 to TRBJ1-2; maybe TRBD1 (5 bases). Germline values: CDR1 SEHNR, CDR2 FQNEAQ (reference sequence). The CDR3 runs 15 residues. Trimming left V 7 bases short and J 4 bases short, with 19 bases between. CDR3 nucleotides: TGTGCCAGCACCCCTACCGGGGGTAGGGGCTATGGCTACACCTTC. Its translation: CASTPTGGRGYGYTF.

Note on this clone: One junction end does not reproduce the germline sequence, and a read error may be involved. The J gene is TRBJ1-5, the V gene TRBV10-2; weak D call: TRBD1 (5 bases). Germline V gene data show CDR1 as WSHSY and CDR2 as SAAADI. The CDR3 covers 13 residues. The CDR3 reads CACRATGNQPQHF. As DNA, the CDR3 is TGCGCCTGCAGGGCCACCGGGAATCAGCCCCAGCATTTT.

The rearrangement joins TRBV27 to TRBJ2-7, with TRBD2 matching over 11 bases. This CDR3 contains 16 residues. Germline assignment: CDR1 MNHEY and CDR2 SMNVEV (reference sequence). J gave up 2 bases and V 4 bases, and 7 bases lay outside the gene matches. CDR3 sequence (DNA): TGTGCCAGCAGTTCGCAGACTAGCGGGAAACCCTACGAGCAGTACTTC. Its translation is CASSSQTSGKPYEQYF.

Remarks on this clone: This CDR3 is also generated by other DNA sequences in the sample. CDR3 nucleotides: TGTGCCAGTAGTATCGGGTCTTCCTACGAGCAGTACTTC. It encodes CASSIGSSYEQYF. The chain couples TRBV19 to TRBJ2-7; D is uncertain. Germline-derived CDR1 and CDR2 are LNHDA and SQIVND (reference sequence). The CDR3 runs to 13 residues. V lost 3 bases and J lost 1, with 7 bases in between.

This chain connects TRBV27 to TRBJ2-7; the match to TRBD2 covers 8 bases. V shed 6 bases and J 4 bases; nucleotides not matched to a gene: 8. Germline lookup yields CDR1 MNHEY and CDR2 SMNVEV (reference sequence). There are 14 residues in the CDR3. This chain's CDR3 is CASSKAGVSYEQYF. CDR3 DNA sequence: TGTGCCAGCAGCAAAGCGGGGGTATCGTACGAGCAGTACTTC.

The chain uses TRBV4-3 and TRBJ1-2; 8 bases align to TRBD1. V was pared by 4 bases and J by 6 bases, with 13 bases of the junction left unmatched. This CDR3 has 16 residues. Germline lookup yields CDR1 LGHNA and CDR2 YSLEER. CDR3 sequence reads: CASSPVRADRGHGYTF. The CDR3 bases are TGCGCCAGCAGCCCCGTGAGGGCCGACAGGGGCCATGGCTACACCTTC.

This rearrangement joins TRBV5-1 to TRBJ2-1; D is possibly TRBD1 (5 bases). Looked up from germline, CDR1 is SGHRS and CDR2 is YFSETQ. The CDR3 runs to 15 residues. With 4 bases removed from V and 10 bases from J, the gap between germline ends came to 21 bases. CDR3 residues: CASSTDDSPQGEQFF. The CDR3, as DNA: TGCGCCAGCAGCACCGATGACAGCCCCCAGGGCGAGCAGTTCTTC.

This clone has only one observation. The chain recombines TRBV7-9 with TRBJ2-1, with TRBD1 as a possible D gene (5 bases). V shed 3 bases and J shed 15 bases, with 18 bases lying between them. The CDR3 runs 13 residues. Looked up from germline, CDR1 is SEHNR and CDR2 is FQNEAQ (reference sequence). The CDR3 is CASSFASTESWFF. CDR3 nucleotide sequence: TGTGCCAGCAGCTTCGCGTCGACAGAGAGCTGGTTCTTC.

The rearrangement links TRBV11-2 to TRBJ1-5; tentative D call: TRBD1 (5 bases). The V gene's germline CDR1 is SGHAT and CDR2 FQNNGV. V dropped 4 bases and J dropped 4 bases, with 8 bases sitting between them. There are 13 residues in the CDR3. The CDR3: CASSSNRNQPQHF. The DNA for the CDR3 is TGTGCCAGCAGCTCTAACAGGAATCAGCCCCAGCATTTT. The whole variable domain, remainder taken from reference TRBV11-2 and TRBJ1-5, is EAGVAQSPRYKIIEKRQSVAFWCNPISGHATLYWYQQILGQGPKLLIQFQNNGVVDDSQLPKDRFSAERLKGVDSTLKIQPAKLEDSAVYLCASSSNRNQPQHFGDGTRLSIL.

The chain recombines TRBV28 with TRBJ2-7; 10 bases line up with TRBD2. This CDR3 comprises 14 residues. Germline V gene data show CDR1 as MDHEN and CDR2 as SYDVKM. Unmatched junction bases numbered 3, after V lost 2 bases and J lost 5 bases. CDR3 DNA: TGTGCCAGCAGTTTACTAGCGGGAGAAAACGAGCAGTACTTC. Its translation is CASSLLAGENEQYF.

J is TRBJ2-3 and V is TRBV7-3, with D maybe TRBD1 (5 bases). V was cut by 0 bases and J by 6 bases, with 7 bases left in between. The germline V gene has CDR1 SGHTA and CDR2 FQGTGA. The CDR3 spans 13 residues. CDR3 coding DNA: TGTGCCAGCAGCTTAACTAAGGGGGATACGCAGTATTTT. It specifies CASSLTKGDTQYF.

The chain is built from TRBV6-5 and TRBJ1-2; D ambiguous. This CDR3 has 13 residues. Germline V gene sequence: CDR1 MNHEY, CDR2 SVGAGI. V was cut by 2 bases and J by 8 bases, with 12 bases left in between. The CDR3 protein is CASSYLPPGGYTF. In DNA form, the CDR3 reads TGTGCCAGCAGTTACCTGCCTCCCGGGGGCTACACCTTC.

The gene calls are TRBV6-6 and TRBJ2-1; 12 positions match TRBD2. CDR3 size: 16 residues. The J segment lost 5 bases and the V segment lost 0 bases, leaving 2 bases of the junction unmatched. CDR1 and CDR2 from the germline V gene are MNHNY and SVGAGI (reference sequence). Written as DNA, the CDR3 is TGTGCCAGCAGTTACTCCGGACTAGCGGGACACAATGAGCAGTTCTTC. It specifies CASSYSGLAGHNEQFF.

The chain couples TRBV29-1 to TRBJ1-1, with D possibly TRBD1 on 5 matching bases. Germline CDR1 is SQVTM and CDR2 is ANQGSEA. This CDR3 is built from 11 residues. The CDR3 loop is CGGGTNTEAFF. The CDR3 DNA follows: TGCGGGGGGGGAACGAACACTGAAGCTTTCTTT. The full variable domain, completed using reference TRBV29-1 and TRBJ1-1, is SAVISQKPSRDICQRGTSLTIQCQVDSQVTMMFWYRQQPGQSLTLIATANQGSEATYESGFVIDKFPISRPNLTFSTLTVSNMSPEDSSIYLCGGGTNTEAFFGQGTRLTVV.

The V and J genes are TRBV6-2 or TRBV6-3 and TRBJ2-1, with a weak D call TRBD1 (6 bases). The V gene lost 4 bases and the J gene lost 0 bases, with 13 bases spanning the gap. The CDR3 covers 16 residues. Germline CDR1 reads MNHEY; CDR2 reads SVGEGT. In nucleotides, the CDR3 is TGTGCCAGCAGTTCGGACAGATTGAGCTCCTACAATGAGCAGTTCTTC. It translates to CASSSDRLSSYNEQFF.

In this sample, this clone turned up once. The chain carries TRBV5-5 and TRBJ1-1; no clear D. Germline V gene lookup returns CDR1 SGHKS and CDR2 YYEKEE (reference sequence). V lost 6 bases, J lost 1 base, and 10 bases lay in between. The CDR3 is made up of 13 amino acids. Here the CDR3 reads CASIPTWNTEAFF. CDR3 DNA: TGTGCCAGCATCCCCACATGGAACACTGAAGCTTTCTTT.

The rearrangement links TRBV28 to TRBJ1-2; a possible D gene is TRBD1 (5 bases). V lost 7 bases to trimming and J lost 3 bases, with 9 bases between them. The CDR3 consists of 12 residues. Germline CDR1 reads MDHEN; CDR2 reads SYDVKM. Here the CDR3 DNA reads TGTGCCAGCACCTCCAGGGACTATGGCTACACCTTC. It codes for CASTSRDYGYTF.

The genes are TRBV28 and TRBJ2-3, with 8 bases fitting TRBD2. V trimming: 3 bases; J trimming: 0 bases; junction bases outside the gene matches: 8. Per the germline V gene, CDR1 is MDHEN and CDR2 is SYDVKM. The CDR3 is made up of 17 amino acids. The CDR3 here is CASSFDLREGSTDTQYF. CDR3 nucleotides: TGTGCCAGCAGTTTTGACCTCCGGGAGGGGAGCACAGATACGCAGTATTTT.

The rearrangement links TRBV9 to TRBJ2-2; 10 nucleotides line up with TRBD2. The CDR3 extends over 16 amino acids. Germline CDR1 is SGDLS and CDR2 is YYNGEE. V trimming: 3 bases; J trimming: 6 bases; junction bases outside the gene matches: 8. CDR3 nucleotides: TGTGCCAGCAGCGGGGGGGGACTAGCGAGTCCCGGGGAGCTGTTTTTT. Translating it yields CASSGGGLASPGELFF.

This clone occurred once. CDR3 in amino acids: CSVRLRTSGINNEQFF. The CDR3 nucleotides read TGCAGCGTCCGCCTACGTACTAGCGGGATAAACAATGAGCAGTTCTTC. This chain links TRBV29-1 with TRBJ2-1; 10 bases match TRBD2. CDR1 is SQVTM, CDR2 ANQGSEA, per germline. Germline trimming cut 6 bases from V and 5 bases from J; bases unmatched to any gene: 13. The CDR3 loop spans 16 amino acids.

This clone was seen a few times. V usage is TRBV20-1 and J usage is TRBJ2-7; no clear D. The length of the CDR3 is 14 residues. Germline CDR1 and CDR2: DFQATT and SNEGSKA (reference sequence). Between the trimmed V and J ends, which lost 3 bases and 2 bases, there was a span of 14 bases. CDR3 nucleotides: TGCAGTGCTAGTAATGCGGTAATAGCCTACGAGCAGTACTTC. It translates to CSASNAVIAYEQYF.

The chain couples TRBV7-2 to TRBJ2-7, with 9 bases fitting TRBD1. Germline V gene data show CDR1 as SGHTA and CDR2 as FQGNSA. Trimming removed 3 bases from V and 2 bases from J; junction bases left unmatched: 2. CDR3 length: 14 amino acids. For the CDR3, the DNA is TGTGCCAGCAGCTTCTACAGGGGGCCCTACGAGCAGTACTTC. As protein: CASSFYRGPYEQYF.

This clone has a single count. This chain links TRBV11-3 with TRBJ2-2, with 12 bases aligning to TRBD2. The junction had 8 bases not matched to a gene; V was cut back by 8 bases and J by 4 bases. The germline CDR1 and CDR2 sequences are SGHNT and YENEEA. The CDR3 totals 16 residues. CDR3 in amino acids: CASRETSGSPTGELFF. The CDR3 bases are TGTGCCAGCCGGGAGACTAGCGGGAGCCCCACCGGGGAGCTGTTTTTT.

Worth noting for this clone: The junction and the germline gene differ at one end; a read error may be behind it. The rearrangement uses TRBV29-1 and TRBJ1-4, with D possibly TRBD1 on 6 matching bases. Germline CDR1 reads SQVTM; CDR2 reads ANQGSEA. The CDR3 loop spans 11 amino acids. The CDR3: CSVAGQRTVLF. The CDR3 DNA reads as TGCAGCGTCGCCGGACAGAGGACCGTTCTTTTT.

J is TRBJ2-2 and V is TRBV5-1; D may be TRBD1 (6 bases). CDR1 and CDR2 (germline): SGHRS, YFSETQ. The V gene lost 0 bases and the J gene lost 5 bases, with 8 bases spanning the gap. CDR3 length equals 14 residues. CDR3 nucleotide sequence: TGCGCCAGCAGCTTGGACAGGGTTACCGGGGAGCTGTTTTTT. Protein: CASSLDRVTGELFF.

V usage is TRBV3-1 (or the pseudogene TRBV3-2) and J usage is TRBJ1-1; TRBD1 matches 8 bases. The CDR3 consists of 15 residues. Germline CDR1 LGHDT, CDR2 YNNKEL (reference sequence). V was clipped by 1 base and J by 4 bases; unmatched bases: 5. This CDR3 is CASSQAMQGATEAFF. CDR3 nucleotides: TGTGCCAGCAGCCAAGCGATGCAGGGGGCCACTGAAGCTTTCTTT.

The chain is built from TRBV5-5 and TRBJ1-5, with D possibly being TRBD1 (6 bases). Trimming took off 4 bases at V and 10 bases at J, with 12 bases between the two ends. CDR1 is SGHKS and CDR2 is YYEKEE in the germline V gene (reference sequence). There are 12 residues in the CDR3. The CDR3 loop reads CASSPDRQPQHF. As DNA, the CDR3 is TGTGCCAGCAGCCCAGACAGGCAACCCCAGCATTTT.

J is TRBJ2-6 and V is TRBV20-1; 7 bases align to TRBD2. Germline CDR1 DFQATT, CDR2 SNEGSKA (reference sequence). CDR3 length equals 17 residues. The V segment lost 6 bases and the J segment 2 bases; nucleotides outside the gene matches: 13. The CDR3 loop is CSASRTSGKAGANVLTF. DNA for the CDR3: TGCAGTGCAAGTAGGACTAGTGGAAAAGCTGGGGCCAACGTCCTGACTTTC.

The chain joins TRBV19 to TRBJ2-7, with 7 nucleotides matching TRBD2. CDR1 is LNHDA, CDR2 SQIVND, per germline (reference sequence). V lost 5 bases, J lost 3 bases, and 1 base stayed unmatched. CDR3 length: 12 amino acids. Here the CDR3 DNA reads TGTGCCAGTAGTCGGGGGGACTACGAGCAGTACTTC. This codes for CASSRGDYEQYF.